This T cell receptor (beta chain) was observed in a study of T cell responses to AZD1222 COVID-19 vaccine. Background on the study: Pooled samples include second doses given at about 4 or 12 weeks.

Sequenced by immunoSEQ multiplex PCR; TCRdb stores in-frame clones only, minus some. The sample lists 120,000 to 150,000 clones; around nine tenths were seen once. Findings and limits, study-wide: Spike-specific TCRs gained breadth and depth after people received two AZD1222 doses. Mapped onto spike, vaccine-associated CD4 TCRs spanned it and were dominant at 160-218 and 743-854.

Germline V gives CDR1 GTSNPN, CDR2 SVGIG (reference sequence). The trim removed 4 bases at V and 4 bases at J, leaving 3 bases unmatched. The CDR3 length is 12 residues. This clone was counted once. The antigen remains undetermined. This chain links TRBV30 with TRBJ1-2; 7 bases are shared with TRBD1. This TCR was sampled from an adult in good health. This specimen consisted of peripheral blood, obtained on day 0 of AZD1222 vaccination. The CDR3 reads CAWNTGAYGYTF. CDR3 bases: TGTGCCTGGAACACAGGGGCCTATGGCTACACCTTC.